Following are 4 T cell receptor beta chains from one sample sequenced in a study of CD8 T cells in ankylosing spondylitis. Points from the study as a whole: Blood of patients with ankylosing spondylitis appeared to be characterized by a TCR beta motif of several highly homologous variants.

These receptors lack a known antigen. TCRdb re-analysed the 5' RACE reads in MiXCR, keeping a single row per CDR3 protein. Among approximately 540,000 distinct CDR3 sequences, roughly 13% were seen once, and the ten largest hold approximately 6.3%. Sequences were obtained from blood, either unsorted or a sorted T cell fraction (not recorded which). These receptors came from a male donor with ankylosing spondylitis.

There are many counts of this clonotype. The genes are TRBV5-1 and TRBJ2-7, with TRBD2 matching 8 bases. Per the germline V gene, CDR1 is SGHRS and CDR2 is YFSETQ. CDR3 length equals 14 residues. V lost 5 bases, J lost 3 bases, and 7 bases stayed unmatched. The CDR3 sequence: CASRTGGVGYEQYF. The DNA of the CDR3 is TGCGCCAGCAGAACCGGGGGGGTCGGCTACGAGCAGTACTTC.

This clonotype was picked up a small number of times. The chain uses TRBV20-1 and TRBJ1-2; perhaps TRBD1 as D (6 bases). V lost 1 base to trimming and J lost 8 bases, with 11 bases between them. This CDR3 has 12 amino acids. Germline V lookup: CDR1 DFQATT, CDR2 SNEGSKA (reference sequence). This CDR3 reads CSARAEGGGYTF. CDR3 nucleotide sequence: TGCAGTGCTAGAGCAGAGGGGGGCGGCTACACCTTC.

This sequence joins TRBV20-1 and TRBJ2-3; the match to TRBD2 covers 7 bases. The CDR3 has 14 residues. The germline V gene has CDR1 DFQATT and CDR2 SNEGSKA (reference sequence). In DNA, the CDR3 is TGCAGCCCCGTGGCGAGCGGGATGACAGATACGCAGTATTTT. Translated, it gives CSPVASGMTDTQYF.

This clonotype was found a few times. Written as DNA, the CDR3 is TGTGCCAGCAGTTTAGGATCGGGAGGCCCTTCCGAGCAGTACTTC. Translation: CASSLGSGGPSEQYF. This chain links TRBV12-3 or TRBV12-4 with TRBJ2-7; 7 bases match TRBD2. This CDR3 region has 15 residues. The ends lost 1 base at V and 6 bases at J; junction bases unmatched: 9.